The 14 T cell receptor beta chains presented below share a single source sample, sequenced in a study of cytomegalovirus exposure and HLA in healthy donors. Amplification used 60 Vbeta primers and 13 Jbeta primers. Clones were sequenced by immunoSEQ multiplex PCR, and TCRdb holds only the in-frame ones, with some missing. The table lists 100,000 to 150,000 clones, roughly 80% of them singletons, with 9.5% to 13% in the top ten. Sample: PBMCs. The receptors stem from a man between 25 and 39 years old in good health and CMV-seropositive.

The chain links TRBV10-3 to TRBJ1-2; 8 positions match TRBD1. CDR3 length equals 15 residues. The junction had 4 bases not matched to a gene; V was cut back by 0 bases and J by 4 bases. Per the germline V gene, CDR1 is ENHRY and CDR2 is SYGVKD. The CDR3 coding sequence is TGTGCCATCAGTGAGTCACAGGGGGTTGGCTATGGCTACACCTTC. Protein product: CAISESQGVGYGYTF.

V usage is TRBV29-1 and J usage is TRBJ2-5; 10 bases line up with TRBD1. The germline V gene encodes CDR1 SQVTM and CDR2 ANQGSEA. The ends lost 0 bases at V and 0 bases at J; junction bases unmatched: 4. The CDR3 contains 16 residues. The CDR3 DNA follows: TGCAGCGTTGAAGATACCGACAGGGGGCACCAAGAGACCCAGTACTTC. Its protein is CSVEDTDRGHQETQYF. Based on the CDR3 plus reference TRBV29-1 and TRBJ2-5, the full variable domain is SAVISQKPSRDICQRGTSLTIQCQVDSQVTMMFWYRQQPGQSLTLIATANQGSEATYESGFVIDKFPISRPNLTFSTLTVSNMSPEDSSIYLCSVEDTDRGHQETQYFGPGTRLLVL.

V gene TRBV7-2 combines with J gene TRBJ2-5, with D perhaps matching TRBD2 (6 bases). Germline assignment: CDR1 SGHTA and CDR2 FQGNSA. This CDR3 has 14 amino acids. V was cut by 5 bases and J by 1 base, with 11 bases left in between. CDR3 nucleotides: TGTGCCAGCAGCCTACGGGACTTCCAAGAGACCCAGTACTTC. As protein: CASSLRDFQETQYF.

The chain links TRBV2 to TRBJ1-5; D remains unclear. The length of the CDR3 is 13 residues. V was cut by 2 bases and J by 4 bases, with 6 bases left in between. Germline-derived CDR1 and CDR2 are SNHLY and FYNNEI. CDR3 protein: CASSEFENQPQHF. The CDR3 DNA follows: TGTGCCAGCAGTGAATTTGAGAATCAGCCCCAGCATTTT. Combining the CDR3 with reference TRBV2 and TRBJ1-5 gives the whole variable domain EPEVTQTPSHQVTQMGQEVILRCVPISNHLYFYWYRQILGQKVEFLVSFYNNEISEKSEIFDDQFSVERPDGSNFTLKIRSTKLEDSAMYFCASSEFENQPQHFGDGTRLSIL.

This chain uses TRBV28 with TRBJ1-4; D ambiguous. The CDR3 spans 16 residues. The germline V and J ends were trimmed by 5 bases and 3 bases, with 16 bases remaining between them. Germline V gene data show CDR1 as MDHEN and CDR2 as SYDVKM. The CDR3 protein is CASSPLKKRANEKLFF. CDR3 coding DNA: TGTGCCAGCAGTCCACTTAAAAAGAGGGCTAATGAAAAACTGTTTTTT.

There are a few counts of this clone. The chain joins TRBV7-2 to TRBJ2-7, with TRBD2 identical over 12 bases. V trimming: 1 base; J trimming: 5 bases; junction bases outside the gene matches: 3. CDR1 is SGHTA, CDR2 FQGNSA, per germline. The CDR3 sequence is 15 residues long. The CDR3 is CASSLGLAGVNEQYF. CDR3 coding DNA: TGTGCCAGCAGCTTAGGACTAGCGGGAGTGAACGAGCAGTACTTC.

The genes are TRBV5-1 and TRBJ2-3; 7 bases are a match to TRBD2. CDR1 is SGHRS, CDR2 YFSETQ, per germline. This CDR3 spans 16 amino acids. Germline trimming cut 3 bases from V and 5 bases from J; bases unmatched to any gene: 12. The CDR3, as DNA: TGCGCCAGCAGCTACCCTGAGGGGAGGGCCATAGATACGCAGTATTTT. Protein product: CASSYPEGRAIDTQYF.

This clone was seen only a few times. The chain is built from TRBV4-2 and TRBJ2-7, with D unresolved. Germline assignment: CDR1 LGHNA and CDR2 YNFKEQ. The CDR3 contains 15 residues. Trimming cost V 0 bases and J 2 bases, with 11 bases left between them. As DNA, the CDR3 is TGTGCCAGCAGCCAAGATCGGAGCAAGACCTACGAGCAGTACTTC. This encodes CASSQDRSKTYEQYF.

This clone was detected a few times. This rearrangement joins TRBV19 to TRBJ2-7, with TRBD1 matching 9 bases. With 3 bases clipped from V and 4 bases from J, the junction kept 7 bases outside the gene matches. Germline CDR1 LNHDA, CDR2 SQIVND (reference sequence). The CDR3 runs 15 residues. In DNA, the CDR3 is TGTGCCAGTAGTATCTCTACCGGGACAGGGTACGAGCAGTACTTC. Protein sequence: CASSISTGTGYEQYF.

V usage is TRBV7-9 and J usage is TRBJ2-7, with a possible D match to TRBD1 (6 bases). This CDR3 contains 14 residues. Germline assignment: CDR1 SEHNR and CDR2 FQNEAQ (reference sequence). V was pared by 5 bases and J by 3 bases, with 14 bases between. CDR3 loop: CASSPSSTGYEQYF. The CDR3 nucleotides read TGTGCCAGCAGCCCCTCCTCGACAGGCTACGAGCAGTACTTC.

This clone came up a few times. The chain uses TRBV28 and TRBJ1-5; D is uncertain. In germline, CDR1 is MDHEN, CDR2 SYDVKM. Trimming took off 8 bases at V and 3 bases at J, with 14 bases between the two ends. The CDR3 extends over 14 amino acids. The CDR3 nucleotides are TGTGCCAGCGATCTCGGGGTCCTCAATCAGCCCCAGCATTTT. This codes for CASDLGVLNQPQHF. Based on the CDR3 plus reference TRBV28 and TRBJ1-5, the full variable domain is DVKVTQSSRYLVKRTGEKVFLECVQDMDHENMFWYRQDPGLGLRLIYFSYDVKMKEKGDIPEGYSVSREKKERFSLILESASTNQTSMYLCASDLGVLNQPQHFGDGTRLSIL.

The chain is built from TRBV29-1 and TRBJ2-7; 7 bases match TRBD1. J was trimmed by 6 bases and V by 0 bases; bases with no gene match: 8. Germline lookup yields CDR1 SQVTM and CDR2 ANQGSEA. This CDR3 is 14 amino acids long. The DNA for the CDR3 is TGCAGCGTTGAAGACCCAGACAGGGTTGCCGAGCAGTACTTC. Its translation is CSVEDPDRVAEQYF.

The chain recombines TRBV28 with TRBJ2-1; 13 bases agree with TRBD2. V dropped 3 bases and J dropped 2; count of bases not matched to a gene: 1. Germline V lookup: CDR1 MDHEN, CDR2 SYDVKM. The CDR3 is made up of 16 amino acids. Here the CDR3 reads CASSLTSGGPYNEQFF. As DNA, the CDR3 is TGTGCCAGCAGTTTGACTAGCGGGGGGCCCTACAATGAGCAGTTCTTC. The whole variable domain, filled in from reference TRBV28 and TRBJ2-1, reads DVKVTQSSRYLVKRTGEKVFLECVQDMDHENMFWYRQDPGLGLRLIYFSYDVKMKEKGDIPEGYSVSREKKERFSLILESASTNQTSMYLCASSLTSGGPYNEQFFGPGTRLTVL.

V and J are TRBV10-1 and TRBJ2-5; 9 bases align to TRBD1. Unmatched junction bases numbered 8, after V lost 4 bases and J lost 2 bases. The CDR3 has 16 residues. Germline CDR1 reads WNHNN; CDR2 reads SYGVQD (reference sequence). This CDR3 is CASSGGQGPPQETQYF. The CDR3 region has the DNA TGCGCCAGCAGTGGGGGACAGGGCCCCCCACAAGAGACCCAGTACTTC.